Shown below are 8 T cell receptor beta chains from a single sample sequenced in a study of cytomegalovirus exposure and HLA in healthy donors (dated by TCRdb to 2016 to 2017). Library creation used the immunoSEQ multiplex PCR assay. For the multiplex PCR, a mixture combining 60 forward primers for TCR Vbeta segments and 13 reverse primers for TCR Jbeta segments was used. Sourced from immuneACCESS, this table was stored by TCRdb with only in-frame sequences that have V and J called. A share of the clones is absent; for the studies checked, an unresolved V gene accounts for under half, and the remainder has no known explanation. This sample has about 140,000 clones in its table, and about 77% of those were observed once. Clones ranked in the top ten supply about 1.6% of the sample. Sequencing was done on a sample of PBMCs. These receptors were taken from a female donor in good health and CMV-seronegative.

The V and J genes are TRBV6-5 and TRBJ1-5; no clear D. The CDR3 is 15 residues long. Trimming took 0 bases from V and 3 from J, leaving 9 bases between them. CDR1 MNHEY and CDR2 SVGAGI come from the germline V gene. The CDR3 sequence is CASSYSDGSNQPQHF. The CDR3 DNA sequence: TGTGCCAGCAGTTACTCCGACGGGTCCAATCAGCCCCAGCATTTT.

The chain carries TRBV10-1 and TRBJ2-5, with a tentative D call TRBD2 (6 bases). Judging by the DNA end, TRBJ2-7 fits better; the J call may be wrong. CDR3 size: 14 residues. Germline lookup yields CDR1 WNHNN and CDR2 SYGVQD (reference sequence). CDR3 sequence (DNA): TGCGCCAGCAGTGAAGGAGGGGACGACGACGAGCAGTACTTC. Amino acids: CASSEGGDDDEQYF.

This sequence joins TRBV7-9 and TRBJ1-2, with D hard to call. Looked up from germline, CDR1 is SEHNR and CDR2 is FQNEAQ (reference sequence). The germline V and J ends were trimmed by 5 bases and 0 bases, with 7 bases remaining between them. The CDR3 runs 13 residues. The CDR3 DNA sequence: TGTGCCAGCAGCCTTCAGACTAACTATGGCTACACCTTC. This codes for CASSLQTNYGYTF.

The chain is built from TRBV7-6 and TRBJ1-6, with 9 bases matching TRBD1. V trimming: 6 bases; J trimming: 8 bases; junction bases outside the gene matches: 8. The CDR3 spans 15 residues. Germline-derived CDR1 and CDR2 are SGHVS and FNYEAQ. The CDR3 region has the DNA TGTGCCAGCAGGATTACAGGGGGCGAGGATTCACCCCTCCACTTT. Its translation: CASRITGGEDSPLHF.

The chain couples TRBV4-1 to TRBJ1-5; D gene uncertain. CDR1 is MGHRA, CDR2 YSYEKL, per germline. CDR3 length: 16 amino acids. Trimming pared 0 bases from V and 3 bases from J, leaving 12 bases between. CDR3 sequence: CASSQEATGYNQPQHF. Here the CDR3 DNA reads TGCGCCAGCAGCCAAGAGGCTACGGGATACAATCAGCCCCAGCATTTT.

This clone was observed a few times. V is TRBV7-9 and J is TRBJ2-1; 8 nucleotides line up with TRBD2. Germline CDR1 is SEHNR and CDR2 is FQNEAQ (reference sequence). Germline trimming cut 5 bases from V and 6 bases from J; bases unmatched to any gene: 9. CDR3 length equals 15 residues. The CDR3 sequence: CASSPRGAAVNEQFF. In DNA form, the CDR3 reads TGTGCCAGCAGCCCGCGGGGGGCGGCGGTCAATGAGCAGTTCTTC.

This clone is a singleton in its sample. The chain couples TRBV9 to TRBJ2-7, with D possibly being TRBD1 (5 bases). This CDR3 is built from 15 residues. Deletions cut 0 bases from V and 2 bases from J, with 12 bases between. CDR1 is SGDLS and CDR2 is YYNGEE in the germline V gene. CDR3 residues: CASSVEGNYAYEQYF. For the CDR3, the DNA is TGTGCCAGCAGCGTAGAGGGGAATTACGCCTACGAGCAGTACTTC.

In its sample, this clone was seen once. The CDR3 reads CASEGDNYGYTF. Written as DNA, the CDR3 is TGTGCCAGCGAGGGGGATAACTATGGCTACACCTTC. This sequence joins TRBV6-1 and TRBJ1-2; weak D call: TRBD1 (6 bases). In germline, CDR1 is MNHNS, CDR2 SASEGT. Trimming removed 8 bases from V and 1 base from J, with 8 bases in between. This CDR3 is 12 amino acids long.